Shown below are 7 T cell receptor beta chains from a single sample sequenced in a study of blood T cell repertoires in COVID-19. Profiling relied on immunoSEQ multiplex PCR, and the TCRdb table lists in-frame clones only, not all of them. This table holds under 400,000 clones, 90% found once. The sequencing input was peripheral blood. All receptors derive from a man aged 18 to 29 with active or convalescent COVID-19.

J is TRBJ1-1 and V is TRBV9; TRBD1 aligns across 9 bases. Germline trimming cut 4 bases from V and 5 bases from J; bases unmatched to any gene: 9. The CDR3 has 15 residues. The germline V gene has CDR1 SGDLS and CDR2 YYNGEE. The CDR3 is CASSPRRTGVTEAFF. The DNA of the CDR3 is TGTGCCAGCAGCCCCAGGAGGACAGGGGTTACTGAAGCTTTCTTT.

This chain uses TRBV29-1 with TRBJ2-3; D is perhaps TRBD1 (6 bases). Trimming took 4 bases from V and 3 from J, leaving 14 bases between them. In germline, CDR1 is SQVTM, CDR2 ANQGSEA. The CDR3 is 14 amino acids. This CDR3 is CSVGGGEETDTQYF. The CDR3 DNA sequence: TGCAGCGTTGGAGGGGGTGAGGAAACAGATACGCAGTATTTT.

This clone showed up just a few times. The V call is TRBV30, the J call TRBJ2-7, with 12 bases fitting TRBD2. The ends lost 2 bases at V and 6 bases at J; junction bases unmatched: 5. CDR1 and CDR2 from the germline V gene are GTSNPN and SVGIG (reference sequence). CDR3 length equals 14 residues. CDR3 region: CAWSKLAGGREQYF. The CDR3 coding sequence is TGTGCCTGGAGTAAACTAGCGGGAGGACGCGAGCAGTACTTC.

A single count supports this clone. The genes are TRBV3-1 (or the pseudogene TRBV3-2) and TRBJ1-2; D is perhaps TRBD1 (6 bases). V gave up 4 bases and J gave up 4 bases, with 19 bases separating them. This CDR3 is 16 amino acids long. Germline V lookup: CDR1 LGHDT, CDR2 YNNKEL (reference sequence). The CDR3 loop reads CASSPPGHKIIYGYTF. The CDR3 coding sequence is TGTGCCAGCAGCCCACCGGGACACAAAATTATCTATGGCTACACCTTC.

This clone has a single count. CDR3 nucleotides: TGCGCCAGCAGCCGGACGACAGGGTCTCGGAATCAGCCCCAGCATTTT. It codes for CASSRTTGSRNQPQHF. The chain carries TRBV4-1 and TRBJ1-5; 7 nucleotides line up with TRBD1. This CDR3 contains 16 residues. With V trimmed by 4 bases and J by 4 bases, 10 bases remained unmatched. Germline V gene data show CDR1 as MGHRA and CDR2 as YSYEKL.

The chain employs TRBV18 and TRBJ2-5; no firm D call. In germline, CDR1 is KGHSH, CDR2 LQKENI. Trimming cost V 3 bases and J 0 bases, with 5 bases left between them. This CDR3 has 13 residues. The CDR3 loop reads CASSPQYQETQYF. In DNA form, the CDR3 reads TGTGCCAGCTCACCTCAGTACCAAGAGACCCAGTACTTC.

This chain joins TRBV27 and TRBJ1-3; 7 bases agree with TRBD1. Germline V CDR1 and CDR2: MNHEY, SMNVEV (reference sequence). With 5 bases clipped from V and 6 bases from J, the junction kept 7 bases outside the gene matches. The length of the CDR3 is 14 residues. The CDR3 DNA follows: TGTGCCAGCAGTCCGTACAGGGGTATAAACACCATATATTTT. Residues: CASSPYRGINTIYF.